Shown below are 10 T cell receptor beta chains from a single sample sequenced in a study of T-cell reconstitution after alpha-beta-depleted transplantation in children. TCRbeta library preparation incorporated unique molecular identifiers. TCRdb called the PCR reads again in MiXCR, with one record for every CDR3 protein. The data hold roughly 48,000 distinct CDR3 sequences, with under 6.5% observed a single time. The sample here was PBMCs, mostly from graft donor cells, taken 60 days after TCRalphabeta/CD19-depleted stem cell transplant. The receptors shown here come from a female patient aged 2 to 10 who had a stem cell transplant for aplastic anemia, so the T cells may come from the graft donor.

The chain employs TRBV7-4 and TRBJ1-5, with 8 positions matching TRBD1. The germline gives CDR1 SGHVT, CDR2 SQSDAQ. This CDR3 has 18 amino acids. The trim removed 6 bases at V and 5 bases at J, leaving 18 bases unmatched. CDR3 bases: TGTGCCAGCAGTCCTTCGGGACAGGTAGGAGTGGGCCATCAGCCCCAGCATTTT. It specifies CASSPSGQVGVGHQPQHF.

On this clonotype: A much larger clone sits a single nucleotide away, making a read error possible. The chain carries TRBV19 and TRBJ2-7; weak D call: TRBD1 (5 bases). Trimming took 10 bases from V and 6 from J, leaving 13 bases between them. The CDR3 is made up of 11 amino acids. Germline CDR1 reads LNHDA; CDR2 reads SQIVND (reference sequence). This CDR3 reads CATRQWIEQYV. CDR3 sequence (DNA): TGTGCCACAAGACAGTGGATCGAGCAGTACGTC.

This clonotype was observed a handful of times. The chain uses TRBV12-3 or TRBV12-4 and TRBJ1-6, with D maybe TRBD1 (6 bases). V gave up 3 bases and J gave up 7 bases, with 10 bases separating them. The CDR3 sequence is 14 residues long. The CDR3 coding sequence is TGTGCCAGCAGTTTTACAGGGAGGAATTCACCCCTCCACTTT. Its protein is CASSFTGRNSPLHF.

At least ten counts were recorded for this clonotype. The chain links TRBV28 to TRBJ2-5, with 8 nucleotides matching TRBD1. V shed 7 bases, J shed 4 bases, and the junction held 5 bases outside the gene matches. Germline CDR1 MDHEN, CDR2 SYDVKM. The length of the CDR3 is 13 residues. CDR3 in amino acids: CASNPGGRETQYF. CDR3 bases: TGTGCCAGCAACCCAGGGGGCCGAGAGACCCAGTACTTC. Variable domain in full (rest from reference TRBV28 and TRBJ2-5): DVKVTQSSRYLVKRTGEKVFLECVQDMDHENMFWYRQDPGLGLRLIYFSYDVKMKEKGDIPEGYSVSREKKERFSLILESASTNQTSMYLCASNPGGRETQYFGPGTRLLVL.

This clonotype has ten or more counts. The chain has TRBV4-2 and TRBJ1-2; no clear D gene. Trimming left V 0 bases short and J 4 bases short, with 9 bases between. This CDR3 is built from 14 residues. CDR1 is LGHNA and CDR2 is YNFKEQ in the germline V gene. The CDR3 reads CASSQDLRSYGYTF. DNA for the CDR3: TGTGCCAGCAGCCAAGATCTAAGGTCCTATGGCTACACCTTC.

With regard to this clonotype: The junction shows a germline mismatch at one end, possibly a read error. The J gene is TRBJ2-6, the V gene TRBV5-5, with 8 bases that match TRBD1. Germline CDR1 is SGHKS and CDR2 is YYEKEE (reference sequence). The CDR3 loop spans 19 amino acids. This CDR3 reads CASSPQGDRLYSGSNVLTF. The DNA for the CDR3 is TGTGCCAGCAGCCCACAGGGGGACAGGCTATACTCTGGGTCCAACGTCCTGACTTTC. The variable domain in full, completed from reference TRBV5-5 and TRBJ2-6, reads DAGVTQSPTHLIKTRGQQVTLRCSPISGHKSVSWYQQVLGQGPQFIFQYYEKEERGRGNFPDRFSARQFPNYSSELNVNALLLGDSALYLCASSPQGDRLYSGSNVLTFGAGSRLTVL.

This clonotype has just a few counts. The rearrangement uses TRBV7-8 and TRBJ2-1; 9 bases match TRBD1. CDR1 is SGHVS and CDR2 is FQNEAQ in the germline V gene. V shed 4 bases and J 0 bases; nucleotides not matched to a gene: 7. This CDR3 has 17 amino acids. CDR3 bases: TGTGCCAGCAGCTCCGGGACAGGGTGGAGCTCCTACAATGAGCAGTTCTTC. It specifies CASSSGTGWSSYNEQFF.

This clonotype was seen repeatedly, ten times or more. The V and J genes are TRBV7-9 and TRBJ2-5, with 11 bases matching TRBD1. J lost 4 bases, V lost 5 bases, and 9 bases had no gene match. Germline CDR1 reads SEHNR; CDR2 reads FQNEAQ (reference sequence). The CDR3 contains 16 residues. The chain's CDR3 is CASSPRTGGWVETQYF. CDR3 in DNA: TGTGCCAGCAGCCCTAGGACAGGGGGCTGGGTAGAGACCCAGTACTTC.

About this clonotype itself: This may stem from a read error, because a much larger clone lies one nucleotide away. The J gene is TRBJ1-1, the V gene TRBV21-1. TRBV21-1 is reported as a pseudogene. There are 14 residues in the CDR3. The CDR3 DNA reads TGTGCCAGCAGCAAAGATCTCTCCAACACTGAAGCTATCTTT. The encoded protein is CASSKDLSNTEAIF.

This clonotype has a count of ten or more. The chain has TRBV5-1 and TRBJ2-2, with a tentative D call TRBD1 (6 bases). Trimming removed 4 bases from V and 5 bases from J, with 12 bases in between. The germline CDR1 and CDR2 sequences are SGHRS and YFSETQ. The CDR3 covers 14 residues. The CDR3 DNA reads as TGCGCCAGCAGCGTGGACAGCCGAACCGGGGAGCTGTTTTTT. Its translation is CASSVDSRTGELFF.